The clone carrying this T cell receptor beta chain has just a few counts. Its antigen is unidentified. The data derive from a study of T cell repertoires in cytomegalovirus infection. Overall study: Alongside well-studied HLA-B-restricted CMV epitopes, recently identified HLA-C-restricted CMV epitopes were also used. From public TCR beta signatures came an indication of both CMV infection and matching HLA type.

MiXCR was run by TCRdb on the reads, yielding one entry per CDR3 protein. The sample holds around 710,000 distinct CDR3 sequences; 25% to 30% are singletons and the top ten take roughly 13%. This CDR3 is 16 amino acids long. Germline lookup yields CDR1 SEHNR and CDR2 FQNEAQ (reference sequence). The ends were cut back, 7 bases at V and 1 base at J, with 19 bases in the middle. Study results and limitations: Dominating the ex vivo response were TCR beta clonotypes that were CMV-specific and HLA-C-restricted. Cumulative frequency of public TCR beta families picked out carriers of CMV plus the relevant HLA.

Specimen: cultured CD8+ T cells from PBMCs, collected from culture after CMV antigen stimulation. The chain employs TRBV7-9 and TRBJ1-1; D not resolved. The sequence was collected from a human donor in good health (CMV status not recorded). Some clones in this sample may be carry-over from other donors' samples. The CDR3 protein is CASKSGVAARNTEAFF. The CDR3 region has the DNA TGTGCCAGCAAGAGCGGGGTGGCAGCAAGGAACACTGAAGCTTTCTTT.